The 14 T cell receptor beta chains below were found in one sample sequenced in a study of CD8 T cells in ankylosing spondylitis. TCRdb processed the 5' RACE reads anew with MiXCR; each CDR3 protein has one entry. The table shows some 130,000 distinct CDR3 sequences, with approximately 7.3% occurring only once. The material sequenced was blood, either unsorted or a sorted T cell fraction (not recorded which). Receptors originate from a female donor with ankylosing spondylitis or in good health (not recorded which).

Many counts were recorded for this clonotype. The gene calls are TRBV7-2 and TRBJ2-7, with 9 bases aligning to TRBD2. V lost 1 base and J lost 3; bases outside the gene matches: 10. This CDR3 has 17 residues. Germline-derived CDR1 and CDR2 are SGHTA and FQGNSA. The chain's CDR3 is CASSLGLAGRLGYEQYF. Here the CDR3 DNA reads TGTGCCAGCAGCTTAGGGCTAGCGGGGAGGTTGGGCTACGAGCAGTACTTC.

About this clonotype itself: One junction end disagrees with the germline gene, perhaps due to a read error. The chain links TRBV20-1 to TRBJ1-4; no definite D call. The CDR3 runs 13 residues. Germline V gives CDR1 DFQATT, CDR2 SNEGSKA (reference sequence). The CDR3 sequence: CSARAGVGGKLFF. CDR3 bases: TGCAGTGCCAGAGCGGGCGTTGGTGGAAAACTGTTTTTT.

Many counts were recorded for this clonotype. This chain joins TRBV5-1 and TRBJ2-7; 7 nucleotides line up with TRBD1. This CDR3 is 15 amino acids long. V lost 3 bases to trimming and J lost 5 bases; unmatched junction nucleotides: 11. Germline assignment: CDR1 SGHRS and CDR2 YFSETQ. CDR3 loop: CASSWGRQGRHEQYF. The CDR3 DNA follows: TGCGCCAGCAGCTGGGGGCGACAGGGTAGGCACGAGCAGTACTTC.

This clonotype was counted only a few times. The gene calls are TRBV5-1 and TRBJ2-6; D possibly uses TRBD1 or TRBD2 (7 bases each). This CDR3 is built from 18 residues. Germline V gene lookup returns CDR1 SGHRS and CDR2 YFSETQ. V lost 3 bases and J lost 0, with 16 bases in between. CDR3 bases: TGCGCCAGCAGCTGGGGGGGGACAGCGCTCTCTGGGGCCAACGTCCTGACTTTC. Encoded protein: CASSWGGTALSGANVLTF.

This clonotype appeared many times. The rearrangement uses TRBV7-2 and TRBJ2-5; 8 bases fit TRBD2. The CDR3 runs to 15 residues. The V gene's germline CDR1 is SGHTA and CDR2 FQGNSA. CDR3 loop: CATRAGGGPQETQYF. The DNA for the CDR3 is TGTGCGACCAGGGCCGGCGGGGGGCCCCAAGAGACCCAGTACTTC.

This clonotype was counted ten times or more. The rearrangement links TRBV20-1 to TRBJ1-2; D may be TRBD1 (5 bases). The CDR3 is 11 residues long. Germline V gene data show CDR1 as DFQATT and CDR2 as SNEGSKA (reference sequence). Trimming shortened V by 4 bases and J by 4 bases, and 7 bases separated the two germline ends. DNA for the CDR3: TGCAGTGCTACGACAGCCTATGGCTACACCTTC. It translates to CSATTAYGYTF.

This clonotype was detected ten times or more. This chain links TRBV15 with TRBJ1-1; a possible D gene is TRBD1 (5 bases). Trimming stripped 0 bases from V and 4 bases from J, with 9 bases between. Germline V gives CDR1 LNHNV, CDR2 YYDKDF (reference sequence). This CDR3 is 14 amino acids long. CDR3 nucleotide sequence: TGTGCCACCAGCAGAGATAGGGGCATCACTGAAGCTTTCTTT. Its protein is CATSRDRGITEAFF.

Remarks on this clonotype: At one boundary the junction diverges from the germline segment, which might be a read error. The rearrangement joins TRBV12-3 or TRBV12-4 to TRBJ2-1; a weak D match, TRBD2 (8 bases). There are 18 residues in the CDR3. This chain's CDR3 is CAISSETGTSQGGYEQFF. DNA for the CDR3: TGTGCCATCAGTTCCGAGACCGGGACTAGTCAGGGGGGGTATGAGCAGTTCTTC.

This clonotype has ten or more counts. This rearrangement joins TRBV29-1 to TRBJ2-1; no reliable D call. Germline CDR1 is SQVTM and CDR2 is ANQGSEA. This CDR3 is built from 13 residues. Trimming left V 4 bases short and J 5 bases short, with 12 bases between. The CDR3 protein is CSVVPLVNNEQFF. The CDR3 DNA sequence: TGCAGCGTTGTCCCCCTGGTAAACAATGAGCAGTTCTTC.

In its sample, this clonotype was seen many times. CDR3 sequence reads: CASSERGRTNYGYTF. The CDR3 DNA follows: TGTGCCAGCAGTGAACGGGGCCGAACTAACTATGGCTACACCTTC. The rearrangement joins TRBV6-1 to TRBJ1-2, with D possibly being TRBD1 (5 bases). Trimming stripped 2 bases from V and 0 bases from J, with 10 bases between. CDR3 length: 15 residues. CDR1 and CDR2 from the germline V gene are MNHNS and SASEGT.

This clonotype was observed many times. The chain couples TRBV6-2 or TRBV6-3 to TRBJ1-1; D is unresolved. The germline V gene has CDR1 MNHEY and CDR2 SVGEGT. V dropped 6 bases and J dropped 1 base, with 12 bases sitting between them. The CDR3 consists of 14 residues. The CDR3 coding sequence is TGTGCCAGCAGCCCCGGACGGACGAACACTGAAGCTTTCTTT. As protein: CASSPGRTNTEAFF.

The table lists this clonotype with many counts. This chain connects TRBV7-3 to TRBJ2-1; tentative D call: TRBD2 (6 bases). Germline V gives CDR1 SGHTA, CDR2 FQGTGA. The CDR3 loop spans 13 amino acids. Trimming took 3 bases from V and 7 from J, leaving 10 bases between them. CDR3 nucleotides: TGTGCCAGCAGCTTCGTTGGGGGGAATGAGCAGTTCTTC. Translated: CASSFVGGNEQFF.

This clonotype was detected many times. This chain links TRBV12-3 or TRBV12-4 with TRBJ2-3, with 7 nucleotides matching TRBD2. V was clipped by 5 bases and J by 4 bases; unmatched bases: 9. This CDR3 region has 15 residues. The CDR3 loop is CASSTGGGWADTQYF. Here the CDR3 DNA reads TGTGCCAGCAGTACGGGAGGAGGTTGGGCAGATACGCAGTATTTT.

This clonotype occurred many times. The gene calls are TRBV10-3 and TRBJ1-1, with D unclear. Germline CDR1 is ENHRY and CDR2 is SYGVKD. This CDR3 is built from 15 residues. The V end lost 0 bases, the J end lost 5 bases, and 13 bases lay between the germline ends. DNA of the CDR3: TGTGCCATCAGTGAGTCGATGATGGGAGGTACTGAAGCTTTCTTT. Amino acid sequence: CAISESMMGGTEAFF.